A single sample is the source of the 19 T cell receptor beta chains below, sequenced in a study of CD8 T cells in ankylosing spondylitis. TCRdb re-called the 5' RACE reads through MiXCR, storing one row per CDR3 protein. This table holds roughly 230,000 distinct CDR3 sequences, under 12% found once. The sample comprised blood, either unsorted or a sorted T cell fraction (not recorded which). The receptors derive from a male donor with ankylosing spondylitis or in good health (not recorded which).

This clonotype was seen repeatedly, ten times or more. The V call is TRBV4-1, the J call TRBJ1-4; maybe TRBD1 (5 bases). The CDR3 has 18 amino acids. The germline V gene encodes CDR1 MGHRA and CDR2 YSYEKL. V shed 0 bases and J shed 0 bases, with 14 bases lying between them. Here the CDR3 DNA reads TGCGCCAGCAGCCAAGAGTACCCGACAGAGACAACTAATGAAAAACTGTTTTTT. Protein: CASSQEYPTETTNEKLFF.

This clonotype was detected many times. The chain carries TRBV12-3 or TRBV12-4 and TRBJ2-3, with a tentative D call TRBD1 (6 bases). Trimming stripped 2 bases from V and 6 bases from J, with 18 bases between. This CDR3 has 16 residues. CDR3: CASSLKTRWGRDTQYF. The DNA of the CDR3 is TGTGCCAGCAGTTTAAAAACCCGATGGGGGCGTGATACGCAGTATTTT.

This clonotype has at least ten counts. V gene TRBV6-1 combines with J gene TRBJ1-2; no reliable D call. Germline CDR1 MNHNS, CDR2 SASEGT. This CDR3 contains 12 residues. V was shortened by 7 bases and J by 4 bases, with 10 bases between the two germline ends. In nucleotides, the CDR3 is TGTGCCAGCACTCTAGAGGGCTATGGCTACACCTTC. It translates to CASTLEGYGYTF.

The chain employs TRBV5-4 and TRBJ2-5; D is possibly TRBD1 or TRBD2 (5 bases each). The CDR3 contains 15 residues. Germline V lookup: CDR1 SGHNT, CDR2 YYREEE (reference sequence). V was pared by 0 bases and J by 5 bases, with 14 bases between. This CDR3 is CASSLAPGSYETQYF. The CDR3 nucleotides are TGTGCCAGCAGCTTGGCTCCAGGGAGTTACGAGACCCAGTACTTC.

This clonotype was seen only a few times. This chain links TRBV7-1 with TRBJ2-1; TRBD2 aligns across 8 bases. TRBV7-1 is placed among ORFs of uncertain function. CDR3 length equals 15 residues. J was trimmed by 4 bases and V by 4 bases; bases with no gene match: 6. CDR3 bases: TGTGCCAGCAGCTTCAGCGGGAGAGGTTACAATGAGCAGTTCTTC. Its translation: CASSFSGRGYNEQFF.

This clonotype has at least ten counts. V gene TRBV3-1 combines with J gene TRBJ1-1, with 7 bases identical to TRBD1. The CDR3 contains 16 residues. Germline V gene data show CDR1 as LGHDT and CDR2 as YNNKEL (reference sequence). Trimming removed 0 bases from V and 1 base from J; junction bases left unmatched: 5. Written as DNA, the CDR3 is TGTGCCAGCAGCCAAGATTGGAACAGGGGGAACACTGAAGCTTTCTTT. Protein sequence: CASSQDWNRGNTEAFF.

This clonotype was seen a few times. The chain links TRBV5-1 to TRBJ1-3, with D possibly TRBD1 on 6 matching bases. The V gene's germline CDR1 is SGHRS and CDR2 YFSETQ. The V and J ends lost 4 bases and 0 bases respectively, with 8 bases between them. The CDR3 is 14 residues long. CDR3 sequence: CASSVDSSGNTIYF. CDR3 in DNA: TGCGCCAGCAGCGTGGACAGCTCTGGAAACACCATATATTTT.

V is TRBV3-1 and J is TRBJ2-1; 12 bases fit TRBD2. The V gene's germline CDR1 is LGHDT and CDR2 YNNKEL (reference sequence). The CDR3 runs 17 residues. Trimming at V came to 0 bases and at J to 8 bases, leaving 8 bases not matched to a gene. The chain's CDR3 is CASSQDYRTSGVDEQFF. The DNA of the CDR3 is TGTGCCAGCAGCCAAGATTACAGGACTAGCGGGGTCGATGAGCAGTTCTTC.

The chain recombines TRBV6-1 with TRBJ1-1; 7 bases map to TRBD1. V dropped 3 bases and J dropped 6; count of bases not matched to a gene: 10. The germline V gene encodes CDR1 MNHNS and CDR2 SASEGT. This CDR3 contains 15 residues. CDR3 DNA sequence: TGTGCCAGCAGTGAGGTGCAGGGGGTGATGCCTGAAGCTTTCTTT. This sequence encodes CASSEVQGVMPEAFF.

This chain connects TRBV4-1 to TRBJ2-2; the D is unclear. The CDR3 contains 13 residues. Trimming removed 0 bases at V and 8 bases at J, with 7 bases between. The germline V gene has CDR1 MGHRA and CDR2 YSYEKL. CDR3 region: CASSQDVPGELFF. CDR3 sequence (DNA): TGCGCCAGCAGCCAAGATGTCCCTGGGGAGCTGTTTTTT.

This clonotype occurred many times. The chain is built from TRBV6-1 and TRBJ2-5; D is undetermined. The CDR3 consists of 15 residues. Trimming left V 6 bases short and J 1 base short, with 15 bases between. CDR1 is MNHNS and CDR2 is SASEGT in the germline V gene. The CDR3 loop is CASRRINLGQETQYF. The CDR3 coding sequence is TGTGCCAGCAGGCGTATCAACCTTGGCCAAGAGACCCAGTACTTC.

This clonotype was found many times. The V and J genes are TRBV30 and TRBJ2-2, with 8 positions matching TRBD2. This CDR3 is built from 14 residues. V gave up 5 bases and J gave up 6 bases; unmatched junction bases: 8. The germline V gene encodes CDR1 GTSNPN and CDR2 SVGIG (reference sequence). For the CDR3, the DNA is TGTGCCTGGTTTCGGGGGGGCTCACCCGGGGAGCTGTTTTTT. Translating it yields CAWFRGGSPGELFF.

This clonotype turned up a few times. The chain has TRBV5-1 and TRBJ2-6; D is undetermined. Germline-derived CDR1 and CDR2 are SGHRS and YFSETQ. Trimming took 1 base from V and 0 from J, leaving 8 bases between them. This CDR3 comprises 16 residues. As DNA, the CDR3 is TGCGCCAGCAGCTTGAGGTGGAGCTCTGGGGCCAACGTCCTGACTTTC. Protein sequence: CASSLRWSSGANVLTF.

This clonotype was counted at least ten times. This chain joins TRBV3-1 and TRBJ2-1; 7 nucleotides match TRBD2. CDR3 size: 14 residues. The trim removed 4 bases at V and 6 bases at J, leaving 6 bases unmatched. CDR1 is LGHDT, CDR2 YNNKEL, per germline (reference sequence). The CDR3 nucleotides read TGTGCCAGCAGCCCCGGGAGGCGGCCCAATGAGCAGTTCTTC. It encodes CASSPGRRPNEQFF.

This clonotype was seen repeatedly, ten times or more. This chain uses TRBV30 with TRBJ2-1, with D maybe TRBD1 (5 bases). From germline, CDR1 is GTSNPN and CDR2 SVGIG (reference sequence). The V end lost 2 bases, the J end lost 7 bases, and 15 bases lay between the germline ends. The CDR3 has 14 amino acids. Here the CDR3 DNA reads TGTGCCTGGAGTAAGACAGCACTAAAGAATGAGCAGTTCTTC. As protein: CAWSKTALKNEQFF.

Ten or more counts support this clonotype. V and J are TRBV20-1 and TRBJ2-1; TRBD2 is a possible D gene (5 bases). The germline V gene encodes CDR1 DFQATT and CDR2 SNEGSKA (reference sequence). The V gene lost 0 bases and the J gene lost 5 bases, with 17 bases spanning the gap. The CDR3 loop spans 16 amino acids. CDR3 residues: CSARDAQAGRNNEQFF. For the CDR3, the DNA is TGCAGTGCTAGAGATGCCCAGGCGGGCCGAAACAATGAGCAGTTCTTC.

In this sample, this clonotype turned up many times. V and J are TRBV20-1 and TRBJ2-5, with 9 bases aligning to TRBD1. V trimming: 3 bases; J trimming: 3 bases; junction bases outside the gene matches: 11. The germline V gene has CDR1 DFQATT and CDR2 SNEGSKA (reference sequence). This CDR3 is 16 amino acids long. CDR3 in DNA: TGCAGTGCTAGTCGCCCTGACGGGACAGGGAAAGAGACCCAGTACTTC. This encodes CSASRPDGTGKETQYF.

In its sample, this clonotype was seen many times. V usage is TRBV15 and J usage is TRBJ2-1, with D tentatively TRBD1 or TRBD2 (5 bases each). The CDR3 runs 19 residues. Germline CDR1 and CDR2: LNHNV and YYDKDF (reference sequence). V shed 0 bases and J shed 0 bases, with 18 bases lying between them. The CDR3 loop reads CATSREGVASWSSYNEQFF. The CDR3 DNA sequence: TGTGCCACCAGCAGAGAGGGGGTGGCTAGCTGGAGCTCCTACAATGAGCAGTTCTTC.

This clonotype has at least ten counts. J is TRBJ2-5 and V is TRBV4-1, with D perhaps TRBD2 (7 bases). The V gene's germline CDR1 is MGHRA and CDR2 YSYEKL. The CDR3 has 17 amino acids. With 0 bases removed from V and 5 bases from J, the gap between germline ends came to 19 bases. This chain's CDR3 is CASSQERREGGSETQYF. CDR3 in DNA: TGCGCCAGCAGCCAAGAACGACGTGAGGGGGGGTCGGAGACCCAGTACTTC.